This T cell receptor (beta chain) was found in a study of shared clonotypes between healthy human individuals. General observations from the study: Generally, estimated richness proved larger in naive subsets than it did in memory subsets.

Naivety among CD8 cells was defined by CD45RO negativity and positive CCR7 selection, thereby excluding terminally differentiated effector memory CD45RA+ cells. Remarks on this clone: The antigen remains unidentified.

V was pared by 3 bases and J by 2 bases, with 12 bases between. Looked up from germline, CDR1 is SGHRS and CDR2 is YFSETQ. This CDR3 is built from 14 residues. Assay: immunoSEQ multiplex PCR; the TCRdb copy retains only in-frame clones and omits some. The sample has around 2.1 million clones, more than 85% seen once. Sample: naive CD8+ T cells from PBMCs. This sequence joins TRBV5-1 and TRBJ2-7, with D possibly matching TRBD1 (5 bases). This TCR was sampled from a man between 18 and 35 years old in good health. Some clones in this sample may be carry-over from other donors' samples. The CDR3 DNA reads TGCGCCAGCAGCTGGATGGGCAGGGCCTACGAGCAGTACTTC. Translated, it gives CASSWMGRAYEQYF.